The next 3 T cell receptor beta chains were all read from a single sample in a study of CD4 T cells in relation to SARS-CoV-2 and coronaviruses. Their antigen targets remain unknown. Assay used: immunoSEQ multiplex PCR; TCRdb lists only in-frame clones, some missing. Of about 24,000 clones listed, under 80% were seen once; the top ten hold approximately 13%. The unexposed donors gave CD4+ T cells in about 2010-2018, prior to COVID-19. After about 10 days of culture, CD4+ T cells were isolated. Source material: CD4+ T cells from PBMCs, cultured in vitro. Receptor source: a human donor in good health.

The V and J genes are TRBV6-5 and TRBJ1-2; D perhaps matches TRBD1 (6 bases). Looked up from germline, CDR1 is MNHEY and CDR2 is SVGAGI. Trimming cost V 6 bases and J 2 bases, with 13 bases left between them. The CDR3 spans 14 residues. CDR3: CASSPTDRNYGYTF. In DNA form, the CDR3 reads TGTGCCAGCAGCCCCACCGACAGGAACTATGGCTACACCTTC.

This clone was seen more than once but under ten times. The chain links TRBV10-1 to TRBJ2-7, with 8 bases matching TRBD1. There are 13 residues in the CDR3. The V gene's germline CDR1 is WNHNN and CDR2 SYGVQD (reference sequence). V lost 2 bases and J lost 7; bases outside the gene matches: 4. CDR3 bases: TGCGCCAGCAGTGAGGAGGGACAGGAGGAGCAGTACTTC. This sequence encodes CASSEEGQEEQYF.

The chain is built from TRBV9 and TRBJ1-1, with 7 nucleotides matching TRBD1. Germline CDR1 reads SGDLS; CDR2 reads YYNGEE. This CDR3 is 16 amino acids long. With 3 bases clipped from V and 0 bases from J, the junction kept 8 bases outside the gene matches. CDR3 nucleotide sequence: TGTGCCAGCAGCGGGGACAGCTGGCTCATGAACACTGAAGCTTTCTTT. Translated: CASSGDSWLMNTEAFF.